The 27 T cell receptor beta chains below were found in one sample sequenced in a study of shared clonotypes between healthy human individuals. TCRdb's copy holds only in-frame clones and misses some; the assay was immunoSEQ multiplex PCR. This sample has over a million clones, with around 74% found just once. Material: memory CD4+ T cells sorted from blood. Sample subset: CD45RA-negative fraction. The receptors were gathered from a young man in good health.

A single count supports this clone. The same CDR3 is also encoded by other DNA sequences in this sample. The DNA of the CDR3 is TGTGCCAGCAGTTACTCTGGTGGGGGCTCCTACGAGCAGTACTTC. It is translated as CASSYSGGGSYEQYF. The chain combines TRBV6-5 with TRBJ2-7; tentatively, D is TRBD1 or TRBD2 (5 bases each). The V end was cut by 0 bases, the J end by 0 bases, with 9 bases between. Germline loops: CDR1 MNHEY, CDR2 SVGAGI. CDR3 length: 15 residues.

V is TRBV5-5 and J is TRBJ2-7; a weak D match, TRBD2 (6 bases). Trimming cost V 1 base and J 0 bases, with 11 bases left between them. Looked up from germline, CDR1 is SGHKS and CDR2 is YYEKEE (reference sequence). The CDR3 is made up of 15 amino acids. This CDR3 reads CASSLQAGISYEQYF. The CDR3, as DNA: TGTGCCAGCAGCTTGCAAGCGGGTATCTCCTACGAGCAGTACTTC.

The rearrangement joins TRBV12-5 to TRBJ2-3; D not certain. Germline-derived CDR1 and CDR2 are LGHNT and FRNRAP. Trimming stripped 1 base from V and 2 bases from J, with 4 bases between. There are 13 residues in the CDR3. CDR3 region: CASGLANTDTQYF. Here the CDR3 DNA reads TGTGCTAGTGGTTTGGCTAACACAGATACGCAGTATTTT.

The chain combines TRBV5-1 with TRBJ1-2; TRBD1 matches at 7 bases. The CDR3 has 14 residues. With 1 base clipped from V and 3 bases from J, the junction kept 3 bases outside the gene matches. The germline gives CDR1 SGHRS, CDR2 YFSETQ. For the CDR3, the DNA is TGCGCCAGCAGCTTGACAGGGGAAGACTATGGCTACACCTTC. This gives the protein CASSLTGEDYGYTF.

The V gene is TRBV4-3, the J gene TRBJ2-1; 10 nucleotides line up with TRBD2. Trimming removed 0 bases from V and 6 bases from J; junction bases left unmatched: 8. This CDR3 has 17 residues. Germline V gene sequence: CDR1 LGHNA, CDR2 YSLEER. CDR3 in amino acids: CASSQEIAGGLGNEQFF. The DNA of the CDR3 is TGCGCCAGCAGCCAAGAAATAGCGGGAGGACTGGGCAATGAGCAGTTCTTC.

This clone was seen more than once but under ten times. V gene TRBV28 combines with J gene TRBJ1-2; 8 bases map to TRBD1. V lost 11 bases and J lost 5; bases outside the gene matches: 10. CDR3 size: 13 residues. Germline CDR1 MDHEN, CDR2 SYDVKM. The CDR3 region is CAGGQGGVYGYTF. The CDR3, as DNA: TGTGCCGGAGGACAGGGAGGGGTTTATGGCTACACCTTC.

This chain connects TRBV30 to TRBJ1-2; 7 positions agree with TRBD1. CDR1 is GTSNPN and CDR2 is SVGIG in the germline V gene (reference sequence). CDR3 length: 14 residues. With V trimmed by 2 bases and J by 5 bases, 8 bases remained unmatched. The CDR3 coding sequence is TGTGCCTGGAGTACCGGACAGGACCTTTATGGCTACACCTTC. This translates into CAWSTGQDLYGYTF.

The rearrangement joins TRBV6-5 to TRBJ1-2, with TRBD1 identical over 10 bases. V gave up 6 bases and J gave up 7 bases; unmatched junction bases: 5. There are 13 residues in the CDR3. CDR1 and CDR2 from the germline V gene are MNHEY and SVGAGI. The CDR3 protein is CASRTGTGVGYTF. CDR3 coding DNA: TGTGCCAGCAGAACCGGGACAGGGGTTGGCTACACCTTC.

CDR3 nucleotide sequence: TGTGCCAGCAGTTTTGGGACAGGGGGCTTAGAGACCCAGTACTTC. Translation gives CASSFGTGGLETQYF. V usage is TRBV28 and J usage is TRBJ2-5; 12 bases line up with TRBD1. Germline V CDR1 and CDR2: MDHEN, SYDVKM. V trimming: 3 bases; J trimming: 4 bases; junction bases outside the gene matches: 3. The CDR3 runs 15 residues.

This clone showed up just a few times. The chain couples TRBV29-1 to TRBJ1-1; D may be TRBD1 (5 bases). The CDR3 is made up of 11 amino acids. V lost 4 bases and J lost 7, with 10 bases in between. CDR1 is SQVTM, CDR2 ANQGSEA, per germline. The DNA for the CDR3 is TGCAGCGTTGGGGGGGTCAGTGAAGCTTTCTTT. Its translation is CSVGGVSEAFF.

The V gene is TRBV7-8, the J gene TRBJ1-6; tentative D call: TRBD1 (5 bases). CDR1 is SGHVS, CDR2 FQNEAQ, per germline. V lost 0 bases, J lost 14 bases, and 11 bases lay in between. The CDR3 length is 13 residues. The CDR3 DNA sequence: TGTGCCAGCAGCTTAGCTGGGGACCTTTCCCTCCACTTT. It yields the protein CASSLAGDLSLHF.

V and J are TRBV5-6 and TRBJ2-3; the D is unclear. The CDR3 length is 13 residues. The germline V gene encodes CDR1 SGHDT and CDR2 YYEEEE. Trimming took off 3 bases at V and 0 bases at J, with 5 bases between the two ends. In nucleotides, the CDR3 is TGTGCCAGCAGCTGGCCTAGCACAGATACGCAGTATTTT. Translated, it gives CASSWPSTDTQYF.

The chain joins TRBV5-6 to TRBJ2-2, with D unclear. This CDR3 has 15 residues. Trimming stripped 0 bases from V and 2 bases from J, with 8 bases between. Germline V gene sequence: CDR1 SGHDT, CDR2 YYEEEE. The CDR3 DNA sequence: TGTGCCAGCAGCTTGGAACATCGAAACACCGGGGAGCTGTTTTTT. Protein: CASSLEHRNTGELFF.

The chain recombines TRBV6-6 with TRBJ2-2; 8 bases map to TRBD1. The V gene's germline CDR1 is MNHNY and CDR2 SVGAGI (reference sequence). The J segment lost 3 bases and the V segment lost 6 bases, leaving 6 bases of the junction unmatched. CDR3 length equals 15 residues. The CDR3: CASRPPGQDTGELFF. The DNA for the CDR3 is TGTGCCAGCAGACCCCCGGGACAGGACACCGGGGAGCTGTTTTTT.

This clone came up once. This rearrangement joins TRBV5-6 to TRBJ2-1, with D perhaps given as TRBD1 or TRBD2 (5 bases each). V lost 2 bases and J 6 bases, leaving 12 bases between the germline ends. CDR3 length: 14 residues. Germline values: CDR1 SGHDT, CDR2 YYEEEE. The CDR3, as DNA: TGTGCCAGCAGCTTCCGGGACCGAGGCAATGAGCAGTTCTTC. Protein sequence: CASSFRDRGNEQFF. Combining the CDR3 with reference TRBV5-6 and TRBJ2-1 gives the whole variable domain DAGVTQSPTHLIKTRGQQVTLRCSPKSGHDTVSWYQQALGQGPQFIFQYYEEEERQRGNFPDRFSGHQFPNYSSELNVNALLLGDSALYLCASSFRDRGNEQFFGPGTRLTVL.

The chain uses TRBV5-4 and TRBJ1-3; D is perhaps TRBD1 (5 bases). V dropped 0 bases and J dropped 1 base, with 11 bases sitting between them. Germline CDR1 is SGHNT and CDR2 is YYREEE (reference sequence). This CDR3 is built from 16 residues. The CDR3 DNA reads as TGTGCCAGCAGCTTGGGGCGGACAAGTTCTGGAAACACCATATATTTT. Amino acid sequence: CASSLGRTSSGNTIYF.

The J gene is TRBJ1-1, the V gene TRBV18; D may be TRBD1 (6 bases). V was shortened by 6 bases and J by 1 base, with 12 bases between the two germline ends. Germline V lookup: CDR1 KGHSH, CDR2 LQKENI. This CDR3 has 14 amino acids. CDR3 in amino acids: CASSAGHANTEAFF. The CDR3 DNA sequence: TGTGCCAGCTCGGCGGGACACGCGAACACTGAAGCTTTCTTT.

Concerning this clone: A far more abundant clone sits one base away, making this likely a read error. This chain connects TRBV30 to TRBJ1-3; D uncertain. Germline assignment: CDR1 GTSNPN and CDR2 SVGIG (reference sequence). This CDR3 contains 15 residues. CDR3 sequence (DNA): TGTGCCTGGACAATCTCTGGGCGAGTTGGAAACGCCATATATTTT. The encoded protein is CAWTISGRVGNAIYF.

The chain combines TRBV5-1 with TRBJ2-1; tentatively, D is TRBD2 (6 bases). CDR1 SGHRS and CDR2 YFSETQ come from the germline V gene. The CDR3 covers 15 residues. Between the trimmed V and J ends, which lost 1 base and 0 bases, there was a span of 8 bases. The CDR3 DNA is TGCGCCAGCAGCTTGAGTAGCGGCTCCTACAATGAGCAGTTCTTC. Translating it yields CASSLSSGSYNEQFF.

The rearrangement joins TRBV6-5 to TRBJ1-6; D uncertain. With 2 bases removed from V and 5 bases from J, the gap between germline ends came to 13 bases. CDR3 length equals 16 residues. Germline values: CDR1 MNHEY, CDR2 SVGAGI. The CDR3 protein is CASSYGQRVNNSPLHF. In DNA, the CDR3 is TGTGCCAGCAGTTACGGGCAGCGGGTTAATAATTCACCCCTCCACTTT.

This clone was counted a single time. The V and J genes are TRBV2 and TRBJ2-7, with D unresolved. Deletions cut 4 bases from V and 2 bases from J, with 6 bases between. Germline CDR1 is SNHLY and CDR2 is FYNNEI. The CDR3 totals 12 residues. CDR3 in DNA: TGTGCCAGCAGTGTGGGGACCTACGAGCAGTACTTC. Residues: CASSVGTYEQYF.

In nucleotides, the CDR3 is TGTGCCAGCAGCGGGCTAGCGGGGGGCACAGATACGCAGTATTTT. Translated: CASSGLAGGTDTQYF. V usage is TRBV5-8 and J usage is TRBJ2-3; 10 nucleotides match TRBD2. The CDR3 runs 15 residues. Germline V gene sequence: CDR1 SGHTS, CDR2 YDEGEE. The J segment lost 1 base and the V segment lost 4 bases, leaving 3 bases of the junction unmatched.

On this clone: A much larger clone differs by one base, so this may be a read error. Distinct nucleotide sequences in the sample also encode this CDR3. The rearrangement joins TRBV2 to TRBJ1-6, with D perhaps matching TRBD1 (5 bases). Germline CDR1 SNHLY, CDR2 FYNNEI. Trimming cost V 6 bases and J 3 bases, with 6 bases left between them. This CDR3 contains 13 residues. DNA of the CDR3: TGTGCCAGCAGCCAGGGCTATAATTCACCCCTCCACTTT. Translated, it gives CASSQGYNSPLHF.

The chain uses TRBV9 and TRBJ2-1; TRBD2 agrees at 8 bases. V dropped 1 base and J dropped 3; count of bases not matched to a gene: 3. CDR1 SGDLS and CDR2 YYNGEE come from the germline V gene. The CDR3 consists of 15 residues. For the CDR3, the DNA is TGTGCCAGCAGCGTACGGGGGGGCAGCTACAATGAGCAGTTCTTC. It specifies CASSVRGGSYNEQFF.

The chain recombines TRBV30 with TRBJ2-2; 8 bases are a match to TRBD2. The CDR3 is 14 amino acids. V trimming: 4 bases; J trimming: 4 bases; junction bases outside the gene matches: 5. Per germline, CDR1 GTSNPN and CDR2 SVGIG (reference sequence). The CDR3 DNA is TGTGCCTGGAATCGCGGGAGGAGCACCGGGGAGCTGTTTTTT. It specifies CAWNRGRSTGELFF.

The rearrangement uses TRBV9 and TRBJ1-3; 7 bases fit TRBD1. Losses at the gene ends were 3 bases for V and 2 bases for J; bases not matched to a gene: 5. Germline CDR1 and CDR2: SGDLS and YYNGEE. This CDR3 is 15 amino acids long. The CDR3 loop reads CASSGAGTAGNTIYF. The CDR3 coding sequence is TGTGCCAGCAGCGGAGCCGGGACAGCTGGAAACACCATATATTTT.

CDR3 loop: CASSTGGGTDTQYF. DNA for the CDR3: TGTGCCAGCAGCACGGGGGGCGGCACAGATACGCAGTATTTT. V is TRBV6-1 and J is TRBJ2-3, with a weak D call TRBD2 (7 bases). Germline V gene sequence: CDR1 MNHNS, CDR2 SASEGT. This CDR3 is built from 14 residues. With 6 bases removed from V and 1 base from J, the gap between germline ends came to 11 bases.